These 21 T cell receptor beta chains were all obtained from the same sample, sequenced in a study of T cells in Graves' hyperthyroidism and ophthalmopathy. Amplified TCR beta CDR3 regions derived from RNA transcripts. HTBI primers were the set used in a first-round RT-PCR of the TCR CDR3. TCRdb used MiXCR to reprocess the multiplex PCR reads, holding one entry per CDR3 protein. Altogether some 490,000 distinct CDR3 sequences are present, less than 25% being singletons, with the ten largest covering 45% to 50%. Sequencing was performed on blood. These receptors were obtained from a woman aged 70-85 years with Graves' ophthalmopathy.

In this sample, this clonotype turned up many times. The V call is TRBV2, the J call TRBJ1-2, with D possibly TRBD1 on 6 matching bases. The CDR3 is 14 amino acids. Between the trimmed V and J ends, which lost 7 bases and 8 bases, there was a span of 20 bases. CDR1 is SNHLY and CDR2 is FYNNEI in the germline V gene. The CDR3 region has the DNA TGTGCCAGCACCTTTACGACAGGAGGGTTGGGCTACACCTTC. Its translation is CASTFTTGGLGYTF. Full variable domain (outside the CDR3, taken from reference TRBV2 and TRBJ1-2): EPEVTQTPSHQVTQMGQEVILRCVPISNHLYFYWYRQILGQKVEFLVSFYNNEISEKSEIFDDQFSVERPDGSNFTLKIRSTKLEDSAMYFCASTFTTGGLGYTFGSGTRLTVV.

This clonotype appeared a few times. This chain links TRBV5-1 with TRBJ2-1, with D unresolved. The V and J ends lost 1 base and 0 bases respectively, with 8 bases between them. Germline V gene sequence: CDR1 SGHRS, CDR2 YFSETQ. This CDR3 is built from 15 residues. The CDR3 spells CASSLNAGSYNEQFF. The CDR3 DNA sequence: TGCGCCAGCAGCTTGAACGCAGGCTCCTACAATGAGCAGTTCTTC.

The chain combines TRBV6-1 with TRBJ2-3, with D possibly TRBD1 on 5 matching bases. The germline V gene has CDR1 MNHNS and CDR2 SASEGT. V was trimmed by 3 bases and J by 0 bases, leaving 13 bases between them. This CDR3 has 16 residues. Here the CDR3 DNA reads TGTGCCAGCAGTGACCGACAGTTCACTAGCACAGATACGCAGTATTTT. Residues: CASSDRQFTSTDTQYF.

This chain connects TRBV28 to TRBJ1-5; 7 bases are a match to TRBD1. After removal of 3 bases from V and 0 bases from J, the junction contained 8 bases not matched to a gene. Germline assignment: CDR1 MDHEN and CDR2 SYDVKM. The CDR3 loop spans 17 amino acids. CDR3 DNA sequence: TGTGCCAGCAGTTTCCGACAGGGTCAGGCTAGCAATCAGCCCCAGCATTTT. It encodes CASSFRQGQASNQPQHF.

This clonotype has more than one count but fewer than ten. The chain recombines TRBV7-2 with TRBJ2-1; TRBD2 matches 11 bases. Trimming cost V 5 bases and J 7 bases; bases outside gene matches: 7. CDR1 SGHTA and CDR2 FQGNSA come from the germline V gene. The CDR3 loop spans 15 amino acids. The CDR3 nucleotides read TGTGCCAGCAGCCGTAGCGGGAGGGCCGGTAATGAGCAGTTCTTC. It specifies CASSRSGRAGNEQFF.

The chain is built from TRBV5-1 and TRBJ2-1; unclear D gene. The CDR3 is 14 residues long. Germline CDR1 and CDR2: SGHRS and YFSETQ. The V gene lost 0 bases and the J gene lost 10 bases, with 14 bases spanning the gap. CDR3 loop: CASSLGWVRKEQFF. CDR3 sequence (DNA): TGCGCCAGCAGCTTGGGGTGGGTCCGGAAGGAGCAGTTCTTC. Combining the CDR3 with reference TRBV5-1 and TRBJ2-1 gives the whole variable domain KAGVTQTPRYLIKTRGQQVTLSCSPISGHRSVSWYQQTPGQGLQFLFEYFSETQRNKGNFPGRFSGRQFSNSRSEMNVSTLELGDSALYLCASSLGWVRKEQFFGPGTRLTVL.

This chain links TRBV28 with TRBJ1-5; D may be TRBD1 (6 bases). The CDR3 runs to 15 residues. V lost 3 bases and J 7 bases, leaving 16 bases between the germline ends. Germline V gene sequence: CDR1 MDHEN, CDR2 SYDVKM. The CDR3 loop is CASSLPTGSGQPQHF. The CDR3 DNA sequence: TGTGCCAGCAGTTTGCCTACAGGGTCAGGGCAGCCCCAGCATTTT.

This clonotype came up a few times. Written as DNA, the CDR3 is TGCGCCAGCAGCCAAGATCCGGGATTTGGCGAGCAGTACTTC. Its protein product is CASSQDPGFGEQYF. J is TRBJ2-7 and V is TRBV4-1; D might be TRBD2 (5 bases). This CDR3 is 14 amino acids long. CDR1 is MGHRA and CDR2 is YSYEKL in the germline V gene. V lost 0 bases to trimming and J lost 6 bases, with 12 bases between them.

V gene TRBV20-1 combines with J gene TRBJ2-3; tentatively, D is TRBD2 (6 bases). CDR1 is DFQATT, CDR2 SNEGSKA, per germline (reference sequence). V was pared by 5 bases and J by 0 bases, with 12 bases between. The CDR3 contains 14 residues. CDR3 DNA: TGCAGTGCTGCGGAGGGACCAAGCACAGATACGCAGTATTTT. Translated: CSAAEGPSTDTQYF.

The sample holds many counts of this clonotype. V and J are TRBV28 and TRBJ1-1; TRBD1 matches at 7 bases. The CDR3 is 13 residues long. Germline trimming cut 5 bases from V and 3 bases from J; bases unmatched to any gene: 3. CDR1 and CDR2 (germline): MDHEN, SYDVKM. The CDR3 DNA sequence: TGTGCCAGCAGTCAAGGGGGCTACACTGAAGCTTTCTTT. The encoded protein is CASSQGGYTEAFF.

For this clonotype: Given a much more abundant clone one base away, this may be a read error. V and J are TRBV7-2 and TRBJ2-7; TRBD2 might be the D (5 bases). The CDR3 is 15 residues long. With 1 base removed from V and 3 bases from J, the gap between germline ends came to 13 bases. Germline loops: CDR1 SGHTA, CDR2 FQGNSA. As DNA, the CDR3 is TGTGCCAGCAGCTTAGGAGCGGAAGCGTTCTACGAGCAGTACTTC. Its translation: CASSLGAEAFYEQYF. The variable domain in full, completed from reference TRBV7-2 and TRBJ2-7, reads GAGVSQSPSNKVTEKGKDVELRCDPISGHTALYWYRQSLGQGLEFLIYFQGNSAPDKSGLPSDRFSAERTGGSVSTLTIQRTQQEDSAVYLCASSLGAEAFYEQYFGPGTRLTVT.

The V gene is TRBV11-1, the J gene TRBJ2-4; D gene ambiguous. The germline V and J ends were trimmed by 0 bases and 8 bases, with 23 bases remaining between them. The germline gives CDR1 SGHAT, CDR2 FQDESV (reference sequence). This CDR3 comprises 18 residues. The CDR3 reads CASSLALTNVGKGDIQYF. CDR3 nucleotides: TGTGCCAGCAGCTTAGCCCTAACGAACGTGGGGAAAGGAGACATTCAGTACTTC.

This clonotype was picked up many times. This chain joins TRBV2 and TRBJ2-5, with 9 bases fitting TRBD1. In germline, CDR1 is SNHLY, CDR2 FYNNEI. The CDR3 extends over 15 amino acids. The V and J ends lost 5 bases and 1 base, in that order; junction bases with no gene match: 5. In DNA form, the CDR3 reads TGTGCCAGCAGTAGGGACAGGGCCTCCCAAGAGACCCAGTACTTC. Amino acids: CASSRDRASQETQYF. Combining the CDR3 with reference TRBV2 and TRBJ2-5 gives the whole variable domain EPEVTQTPSHQVTQMGQEVILRCVPISNHLYFYWYRQILGQKVEFLVSFYNNEISEKSEIFDDQFSVERPDGSNFTLKIRSTKLEDSAMYFCASSRDRASQETQYFGPGTRLLVL.

This clonotype came up many times. V and J are TRBV3-1 and TRBJ2-7, with D uncertain. Germline V CDR1 and CDR2: LGHDT, YNNKEL (reference sequence). V was shortened by 4 bases and J by 4 bases, with 14 bases between the two germline ends. There are 14 residues in the CDR3. This CDR3 reads CASSLAGNLYEQYF. For the CDR3, the DNA is TGTGCCAGCAGCCTAGCTGGAAACCTTTACGAGCAGTACTTC.

This sequence joins TRBV9 and TRBJ1-5, with 11 bases aligning to TRBD1. The CDR3 totals 15 residues. The germline V gene has CDR1 SGDLS and CDR2 YYNGEE. The ends lost 4 bases at V and 6 bases at J; junction bases unmatched: 6. CDR3: CASSPDRGLCQPQHF. CDR3 in DNA: TGTGCCAGCAGCCCGGACAGGGGGCTTTGTCAGCCCCAGCATTTT.

The sample holds a few counts of this clonotype. This chain connects TRBV5-1 to TRBJ2-7, with D tentatively TRBD1 or TRBD2 (6 bases each). This CDR3 region has 14 residues. Germline CDR1 is SGHRS and CDR2 is YFSETQ. Trimming removed 4 bases at V and 5 bases at J, with 16 bases between. The CDR3, as DNA: TGCGCCAGCAGCAACGGGGGCCTATCCAACGAGCAGTACTTC. Translation gives CASSNGGLSNEQYF.

The J gene is TRBJ1-4, the V gene TRBV3-1; D is unclear. The CDR3 spans 11 residues. Germline V gives CDR1 LGHDT, CDR2 YNNKEL (reference sequence). The V end lost 2 bases, the J end lost 7 bases, and 2 bases lay between the germline ends. CDR3 DNA sequence: TGTGCCAGCAGCCAACTTGAAAAACTGTTTTTT. Translating gives CASSQLEKLFF.

This clonotype was counted ten times or more. V gene TRBV2 combines with J gene TRBJ2-7, with 11 bases lining up with TRBD2. CDR3 length equals 16 residues. Germline CDR1 is SNHLY and CDR2 is FYNNEI. J lost 2 bases, V lost 6 bases, and 9 bases had no gene match. In DNA, the CDR3 is TGTGCCAGCAGGCTAGGGACTAGCGGTACCCCCTACGAGCAGTACTTC. Translation gives CASRLGTSGTPYEQYF.

As regards this clonotype: A much larger clone sits a single nucleotide away, making a read error possible. The chain joins TRBV6-1 to TRBJ1-5; weak D call: TRBD1 (5 bases). V lost 6 bases and J lost 3, with 15 bases in between. Germline V lookup: CDR1 MNHNS, CDR2 SASEGT. The length of the CDR3 is 15 residues. CDR3 sequence reads: CASSPGRVLNQPQHF. CDR3 sequence (DNA): TGTGCCAGCAGCCCGGGGCGGGTCCTCAATCAGCCCCAGCATTTT.

This clonotype appeared a few times. The J gene is TRBJ1-1, the V gene TRBV30; D is ambiguous. Trimming left V 1 base short and J 8 bases short, with 23 bases between. Germline V gene data show CDR1 as GTSNPN and CDR2 as SVGIG (reference sequence). The CDR3 contains 16 residues. This chain's CDR3 is CAWSAQRVRPPKEAFF. Written as DNA, the CDR3 is TGTGCCTGGAGTGCCCAAAGGGTCCGACCCCCGAAGGAAGCTTTCTTT.

To note about this clonotype: An end of the junction differs from the germline gene, which may be a read error. V usage is TRBV28 and J usage is TRBJ2-2, with 7 bases lining up with TRBD1. Germline V gene data show CDR1 as MDHEN and CDR2 as SYDVKM. The CDR3 length is 15 residues. Here the CDR3 reads CASKGTALNAGELFF. DNA for the CDR3: TGTGCCAGCAAAGGGACAGCTTTGAACGCCGGGGAGCTGTTTTTT.